Shown below are 6 T cell receptor beta chains from a single sample sequenced in a study of T cells in Graves' hyperthyroidism and ophthalmopathy. RNA transcripts were the template for amplifying TCR beta CDR3 regions. During a first-round RT-PCR of the TCR CDR3, the HTBI primer set was used. TCRdb reanalysed the multiplex PCR reads using MiXCR and keeps one entry per CDR3 protein. The sample lists approximately 740,000 distinct CDR3 sequences, 14% occurring once. Sequencing was performed on blood. All receptors come from a woman aged 18-29 years with Graves' hyperthyroidism.

This clonotype has just a few counts. The chain is built from TRBV4-1 and TRBJ1-5; D is uncertain. This CDR3 is built from 15 residues. V was pared by 4 bases and J by 4 bases, with 14 bases between. Germline values: CDR1 MGHRA, CDR2 YSYEKL. In DNA, the CDR3 is TGCGCCAGCAGCCCTCAGTTTTATTTAAATCAGCCCCAGCATTTT. It codes for CASSPQFYLNQPQHF.

This clonotype was counted between two and nine times. The rearrangement uses TRBV20-1 and TRBJ2-7; 10 bases agree with TRBD2. The CDR3 loop spans 11 amino acids. Germline V gene data show CDR1 as DFQATT and CDR2 as SNEGSKA (reference sequence). The CDR3 sequence: CSQREGPKQYF. CDR3 bases: TGCAGCCAGCGGGAGGGCCCTAAGCAGTACTTC.

There are many counts of this clonotype. The chain recombines TRBV12-3 or TRBV12-4 with TRBJ2-5, with D maybe TRBD1 (6 bases). With 6 bases removed from V and 5 bases from J, the gap between germline ends came to 19 bases. The CDR3 consists of 15 residues. DNA for the CDR3: TGTGCCAGCAGCAGGGGAGAGGGGAGTAGGGAGACCCAGTACTTC. Its protein product is CASSRGEGSRETQYF.

This clonotype was picked up many times. This rearrangement joins TRBV7-2 to TRBJ2-1; 11 bases line up with TRBD1. From germline, CDR1 is SGHTA and CDR2 FQGNSA. The ends lost 5 bases at V and 7 bases at J; junction bases unmatched: 7. The CDR3 contains 15 residues. CDR3 loop: CASSPRGQGGNEQFF. CDR3 DNA: TGTGCCAGCAGCCCACGGGGACAGGGGGGGAATGAGCAGTTCTTC. Full variable domain (rest looked up from reference TRBV7-2 and TRBJ2-1): GAGVSQSPSNKVTEKGKDVELRCDPISGHTALYWYRQSLGQGLEFLIYFQGNSAPDKSGLPSDRFSAERTGGSVSTLTIQRTQQEDSAVYLCASSPRGQGGNEQFFGPGTRLTVL.

This clonotype was counted many times. The rearrangement joins TRBV28 to TRBJ2-7; the D gene is possibly TRBD2 (6 bases). The CDR3 runs 14 residues. V lost 7 bases and J 1 base, leaving 14 bases between the germline ends. Germline loops: CDR1 MDHEN, CDR2 SYDVKM. CDR3 loop: CASIPSRGSYEQYF. The CDR3 DNA reads TGTGCCAGCATCCCCTCGCGGGGATCCTACGAGCAGTACTTC.

The V and J genes are TRBV6-5 and TRBJ1-6; D perhaps matches TRBD1 (6 bases). Trimming stripped 7 bases from V and 10 bases from J, with 20 bases between. This CDR3 is built from 15 residues. Germline CDR1 reads MNHEY; CDR2 reads SVGAGI. DNA of the CDR3: TGTGCCAGCACTTTTCGGGGGCAATCGGGATCACCCCTCCACTTT. Its translation: CASTFRGQSGSPLHF.